The 26 T cell receptor beta chains presented below share a single source sample, sequenced in a study of sequential checkpoint blockade in melanoma. Treatment given: randomized to nivolumab then ipilimumab (arm A) or the reverse (arm B). Here immunoSEQ multiplex PCR was the method, and the copy in TCRdb shows in-frame clones only, minus some. The data contain 10,000 to 15,000 clones, approximately 76% of them singletons. Specimen: CD8+ T cells sorted from blood (inferred from file names), collected from a patient given nivolumab and ipilimumab in sequence. The receptors come from a human patient with melanoma. Some clones in this sample may be carry-over from other donors' samples.

This chain joins TRBV13 and TRBJ2-7; D ambiguous. The CDR3 extends over 14 amino acids. Germline V gene data show CDR1 as PRHDT and CDR2 as FYEKMQ (reference sequence). The V and J ends lost 0 bases and 2 bases respectively, with 8 bases between them. The CDR3 region is CASSLGARTYEQYF. CDR3 in DNA: TGTGCCAGCAGCTTAGGGGCCAGAACCTACGAGCAGTACTTC.

The V and J genes are TRBV7-9 and TRBJ1-1; unclear D gene. Looked up from germline, CDR1 is SEHNR and CDR2 is FQNEAQ (reference sequence). Trimming took off 6 bases at V and 1 base at J, with 9 bases between the two ends. This CDR3 is 13 amino acids long. CDR3 protein: CASRKEGNTEAFF. Here the CDR3 DNA reads TGTGCCAGCAGAAAGGAGGGGAACACTGAAGCTTTCTTT.

This clone was seen a handful of times. This chain links TRBV9 with TRBJ1-2; 8 bases line up with TRBD1. J gave up 0 bases and V 3 bases, and 13 bases lay outside the gene matches. The CDR3 totals 18 residues. Germline assignment: CDR1 SGDLS and CDR2 YYNGEE. The chain's CDR3 is CASSGTQGGPFPNYGYTF. Here the CDR3 DNA reads TGTGCCAGCAGCGGGACACAGGGGGGGCCCTTTCCTAACTATGGCTACACCTTC.

The chain combines TRBV10-3 with TRBJ2-7; D may be TRBD1 (6 bases). Germline V gene data show CDR1 as ENHRY and CDR2 as SYGVKD. V was clipped by 0 bases and J by 0 bases, with 9 bases between them. The CDR3 is 15 residues long. CDR3 nucleotides: TGTGCCATCAGTGAGTCGACAGGAAGCTCCTACGAGCAGTACTTC. It encodes CAISESTGSSYEQYF.

V gene TRBV25-1 combines with J gene TRBJ2-3; possibly TRBD1 for D (5 bases). Trimming took 6 bases from V and 5 from J, leaving 9 bases between them. Germline assignment: CDR1 MGHDK and CDR2 SYGVNS. The CDR3 sequence is 12 residues long. The CDR3 DNA reads TGTGCCAGCAGATGGGGCGGAGATACGCAGTATTTT. It codes for CASRWGGDTQYF.

V is TRBV6-7 and J is TRBJ1-4; 10 nucleotides match TRBD1. TRBV6-7 is known as an ORF, though its function is uncertain. Trimming took 6 bases from V and 8 from J; bases not matched to a gene: 12. The CDR3 is made up of 16 amino acids. The CDR3, as DNA: TGTGCCAGCAGGAGAGCCCGCCGGGACAGGGGCGAAAAACTGTTTTTT. Translating gives CASRRARRDRGEKLFF.

The chain links TRBV7-9 to TRBJ1-2; unclear D gene. This CDR3 is built from 14 residues. Trimming cost V 7 bases and J 1 base, with 13 bases left between them. Per the germline V gene, CDR1 is SEHNR and CDR2 is FQNEAQ (reference sequence). The CDR3 protein is CASTQMEVNYGYTF. In DNA form, the CDR3 reads TGTGCCAGCACCCAAATGGAGGTTAACTATGGCTACACCTTC.

The chain employs TRBV4-1 and TRBJ2-3, with 9 bases lining up with TRBD1. The junction had 12 bases not matched to a gene; V was cut back by 5 bases and J by 3 bases. The V gene's germline CDR1 is MGHRA and CDR2 YSYEKL. CDR3 length equals 17 residues. The CDR3 reads CASSSQSRDRETDTQYF. The CDR3 DNA follows: TGCGCCAGCAGCTCGCAATCCCGGGACAGGGAGACAGATACGCAGTATTTT.

Details on this clone: Without the conserved terminal phenylalanine or tryptophan, this CDR3 likely stems from a read error. The DNA is left out, because the CDR3 cannot be placed on it with certainty; the CDR3 is given as TCRdb lists it. This chain uses TRBV2 with TRBJ2-7; no check of the table's D call, TRBD2, against the DNA was made. The CDR3 length is 12 residues, termini included. CDR1 SNHLY and CDR2 FYNNEI come from the germline V gene. CDR3 in amino acids: CASSPPRGLSDS.

The rearrangement links TRBV9 to TRBJ2-7, with D possibly being TRBD1 (5 bases). Germline V gene data show CDR1 as SGDLS and CDR2 as YYNGEE. Between the trimmed V and J ends, which lost 3 bases and 0 bases, there was a span of 13 bases. The CDR3 sequence is 15 residues long. The CDR3 coding sequence is TGTGCCAGCAGCGCGAGACCCGACAGCTCCTACGAGCAGTACTTC. The encoded protein is CASSARPDSSYEQYF.

V is TRBV9 and J is TRBJ1-2; a possible D gene is TRBD1 (6 bases). V was cut by 4 bases and J by 8 bases, with 21 bases left in between. The CDR3 covers 15 residues. The germline CDR1 and CDR2 sequences are SGDLS and YYNGEE. Written as DNA, the CDR3 is TGTGCCAGCAGCTCCTCGAGGGGGGGGGCCGAGGGCTACACCTTC. It codes for CASSSSRGGAEGYTF.

The J gene is TRBJ2-5, the V gene TRBV7-3; TRBD2 matches at 8 bases. CDR3 length: 15 residues. V shed 3 bases, J shed 1 base, and the junction held 4 bases outside the gene matches. The germline V gene has CDR1 SGHTA and CDR2 FQGTGA. CDR3 coding DNA: TGTGCCAGCAGCTTTTCCGGGGGGGTCCAAGAGACCCAGTACTTC. It encodes CASSFSGGVQETQYF.

The gene calls are TRBV9 and TRBJ2-3; 7 bases are shared with TRBD1. Germline V gene lookup returns CDR1 SGDLS and CDR2 YYNGEE. Trimming at V came to 4 bases and at J to 4 bases, leaving 9 bases not matched to a gene. The CDR3 has 15 amino acids. CDR3 residues: CASSLAGTDADTQYF. The CDR3 nucleotides read TGTGCCAGCAGCCTGGCCGGGACAGACGCAGATACGCAGTATTTT.

In its sample, this clone was seen a few times. The rearrangement joins TRBV4-2 to TRBJ2-1; 15 bases fit TRBD2. The CDR3 contains 17 residues. In germline, CDR1 is LGHNA, CDR2 YNFKEQ. The V and J ends lost 3 bases and 7 bases, in that order; junction bases with no gene match: 7. The CDR3 reads CASSHGLAGGPRNEQFF. CDR3 sequence (DNA): TGTGCCAGCAGCCATGGACTAGCGGGGGGGCCTCGGAATGAGCAGTTCTTC.

The V and J genes are TRBV5-1 and TRBJ2-7; D is ambiguous. The CDR3 covers 12 residues. The V end lost 3 bases, the J end lost 5 bases, and 9 bases lay between the germline ends. CDR1 and CDR2 (germline): SGHRS, YFSETQ. CDR3 amino acids: CASSYDTDEQYF. The CDR3 bases are TGCGCCAGCAGCTATGACACAGACGAGCAGTACTTC.

This chain joins TRBV5-8 and TRBJ1-6, with D possibly matching TRBD1 (5 bases). Looked up from germline, CDR1 is SGHTS and CDR2 is YDEGEE. V shed 0 bases and J shed 9 bases, with 7 bases lying between them. This CDR3 is 13 amino acids long. CDR3 nucleotides: TGTGCCAGCAGCTTGGAAGGGGCTTCACCCCTCCACTTT. It specifies CASSLEGASPLHF.

The rearrangement joins TRBV27 to TRBJ2-2; no firm D call. CDR3 size: 13 residues. Germline CDR1 reads MNHEY; CDR2 reads SMNVEV (reference sequence). Trimming removed 5 bases from V and 3 bases from J, with 7 bases in between. This CDR3 reads CASSPLYTGELFF. The CDR3 DNA reads as TGTGCCAGCAGTCCCCTCTACACCGGGGAGCTGTTTTTT.

The V call is TRBV15, the J call TRBJ1-3, with 7 bases lining up with TRBD1. The CDR3 consists of 17 residues. Germline values: CDR1 LNHNV, CDR2 YYDKDF (reference sequence). With V trimmed by 5 bases and J by 0 bases, 10 bases remained unmatched. This CDR3 reads CATSGWDSNLSGNTIYF. In nucleotides, the CDR3 is TGTGCCACCAGCGGTTGGGACAGTAACCTCTCTGGAAACACCATATATTTT.

Turning to this clone: This sample includes further DNA sequences coding for the same CDR3. This chain uses TRBV5-1 with TRBJ1-1; D gene uncertain. From germline, CDR1 is SGHRS and CDR2 YFSETQ. V gave up 0 bases and J gave up 0 bases, with 9 bases separating them. This CDR3 has 15 amino acids. The CDR3 region is CASSLGRIMNTEAFF. As DNA, the CDR3 is TGCGCCAGCAGCTTGGGGCGGATCATGAACACTGAAGCTTTCTTT.

This chain uses TRBV9 with TRBJ1-1; 9 positions match TRBD1. Trimming removed 0 bases from V and 4 bases from J; junction bases left unmatched: 4. Germline V CDR1 and CDR2: SGDLS, YYNGEE. The CDR3 sequence is 15 residues long. The CDR3 DNA follows: TGTGCCAGCAGCGTAGAGACAGGGGGGCTCACTGAAGCTTTCTTT. Encoded protein: CASSVETGGLTEAFF.

The chain links TRBV6-5 to TRBJ2-1, with a weak D call TRBD1 (5 bases). The V gene's germline CDR1 is MNHEY and CDR2 SVGAGI. The CDR3 consists of 14 residues. V lost 6 bases and J lost 3, with 12 bases in between. The CDR3 reads CASSRRESYNEQFF. The CDR3 DNA is TGTGCCAGCAGCCGCAGGGAAAGCTACAATGAGCAGTTCTTC.

The rearrangement links TRBV9 to TRBJ2-1; 10 positions match TRBD1. The CDR3 loop spans 14 amino acids. In germline, CDR1 is SGDLS, CDR2 YYNGEE. Trimming took 0 bases from V and 9 from J; bases not matched to a gene: 3. The CDR3, as DNA: TGTGCCAGCAGCGTAGGGGACAGGGGCACTGAGCAGTTCTTC. As protein: CASSVGDRGTEQFF.

V usage is TRBV7-6 and J usage is TRBJ1-3, with TRBD1 as a possible D gene (6 bases). Germline loops: CDR1 SGHVS, CDR2 FNYEAQ. CDR3 length: 17 amino acids. The V end was cut by 4 bases, the J end by 0 bases, with 16 bases between. CDR3 sequence reads: CASSSRGRGSSGNTIYF. The CDR3 DNA follows: TGTGCCAGCAGCTCTCGGGGGAGGGGGAGCTCTGGAAACACCATATATTTT.

The chain joins TRBV7-9 to TRBJ2-3; weak D call: TRBD2 (6 bases). The germline gives CDR1 SEHNR, CDR2 FQNEAQ (reference sequence). The V gene lost 6 bases and the J gene lost 4 bases, with 11 bases spanning the gap. The CDR3 extends over 13 amino acids. In DNA form, the CDR3 reads TGTGCCAGCAGTCCTAGCGAGTCAGATACGCAGTATTTT. This gives the protein CASSPSESDTQYF.

The chain recombines TRBV13 with TRBJ1-2; D is ambiguous. The CDR3 consists of 17 residues. The V and J ends lost 0 bases and 0 bases respectively, with 14 bases between them. From germline, CDR1 is PRHDT and CDR2 FYEKMQ (reference sequence). CDR3: CASSLGGVEDANYGYTF. The CDR3 nucleotides are TGTGCCAGCAGCTTAGGCGGGGTAGAGGACGCTAACTATGGCTACACCTTC. Full variable domain (missing parts from reference TRBV13 and TRBJ1-2): AAGVIQSPRHLIKEKRETATLKCYPIPRHDTVYWYQQGPGQDPQFLISFYEKMQSDKGSIPDRFSAQQFSDYHSELNMSSLELGDSALYFCASSLGGVEDANYGYTFGSGTRLTVV.

This clone was seen once. The chain uses TRBV18 and TRBJ2-5; 8 bases match TRBD2. With 4 bases clipped from V and 4 bases from J, the junction kept 8 bases outside the gene matches. CDR1 KGHSH and CDR2 LQKENI come from the germline V gene. CDR3 length: 15 amino acids. CDR3 loop: CASSQTGGKRETQYF. CDR3 DNA sequence: TGTGCCAGCTCACAGACGGGGGGGAAGAGAGAGACCCAGTACTTC.